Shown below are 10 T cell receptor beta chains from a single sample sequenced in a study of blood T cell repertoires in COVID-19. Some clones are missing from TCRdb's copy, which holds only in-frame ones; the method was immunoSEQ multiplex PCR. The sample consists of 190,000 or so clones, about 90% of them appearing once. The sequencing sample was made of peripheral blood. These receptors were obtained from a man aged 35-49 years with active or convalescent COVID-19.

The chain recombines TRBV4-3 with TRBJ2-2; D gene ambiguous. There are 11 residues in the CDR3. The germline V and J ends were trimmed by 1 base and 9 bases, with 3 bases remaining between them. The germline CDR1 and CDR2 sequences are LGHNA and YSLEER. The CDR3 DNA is TGCGCCAGCAGCCAAGCCAGGGAGCTGTTTTTT. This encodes CASSQARELFF.

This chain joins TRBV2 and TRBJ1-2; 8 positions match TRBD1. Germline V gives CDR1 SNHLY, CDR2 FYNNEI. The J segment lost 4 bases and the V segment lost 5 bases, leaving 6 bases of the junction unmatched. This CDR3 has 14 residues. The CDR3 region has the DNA TGTGCCAGCAGTCGGACAGGGACTCTCTATGGCTACACCTTC. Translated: CASSRTGTLYGYTF.

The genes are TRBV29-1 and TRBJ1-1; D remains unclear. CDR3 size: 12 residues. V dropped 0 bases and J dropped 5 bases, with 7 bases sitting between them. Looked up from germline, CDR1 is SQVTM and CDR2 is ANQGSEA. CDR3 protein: CSVEDPGTEAFF. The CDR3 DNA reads TGCAGCGTTGAAGATCCGGGGACTGAAGCTTTCTTT.

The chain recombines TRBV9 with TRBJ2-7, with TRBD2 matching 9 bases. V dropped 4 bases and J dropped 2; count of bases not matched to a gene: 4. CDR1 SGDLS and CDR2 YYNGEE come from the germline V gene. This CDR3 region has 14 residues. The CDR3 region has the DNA TGTGCCAGCAGCCCTAGACTAGCGGCCTACGAGCAGTACTTC. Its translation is CASSPRLAAYEQYF. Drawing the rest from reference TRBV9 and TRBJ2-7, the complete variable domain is DSGVTQTPKHLITATGQRVTLRCSPRSGDLSVYWYQQSLDQGLQFLIQYYNGEERAKGNILERFSAQQFPDLHSELNLSSLELGDSALYFCASSPRLAAYEQYFGPGTRLTVT.

The CDR3 protein is CASSRGNQPQHF. The CDR3 nucleotides read TGTGCCTCTAGCCGGGGGAATCAGCCCCAGCATTTT. The V call is TRBV15, the J call TRBJ1-5, with a tentative D call TRBD1 (5 bases). From germline, CDR1 is LNHNV and CDR2 YYDKDF (reference sequence). Trimming pared 11 bases from V and 4 bases from J, leaving 12 bases between. The CDR3 runs 12 residues.

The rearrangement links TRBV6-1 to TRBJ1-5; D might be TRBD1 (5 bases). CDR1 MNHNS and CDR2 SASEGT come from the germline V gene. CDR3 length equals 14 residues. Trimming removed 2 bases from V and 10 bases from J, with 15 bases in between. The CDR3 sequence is CASSEQYGTGPQHF. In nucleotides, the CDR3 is TGTGCCAGCAGTGAACAGTACGGGACTGGACCCCAGCATTTT.

The CDR3 nucleotides read TGTGCCAGCTCTCGGTCCAGGGAAAATGGCTACACCTTC. This translates into CASSRSRENGYTF. The rearrangement uses TRBV18 and TRBJ1-2; TRBD1 might be the D (5 bases). Germline CDR1 KGHSH, CDR2 LQKENI. The V end was cut by 6 bases, the J end by 6 bases, with 14 bases between. This CDR3 comprises 13 residues.

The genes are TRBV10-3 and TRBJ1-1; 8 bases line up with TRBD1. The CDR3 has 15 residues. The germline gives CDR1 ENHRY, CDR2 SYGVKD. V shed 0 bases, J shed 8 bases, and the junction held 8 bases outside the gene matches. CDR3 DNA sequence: TGTGCCATCAGTGAGTCCAGGGGGCGTACCGAGGAAGCTTTCTTT. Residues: CAISESRGRTEEAFF.

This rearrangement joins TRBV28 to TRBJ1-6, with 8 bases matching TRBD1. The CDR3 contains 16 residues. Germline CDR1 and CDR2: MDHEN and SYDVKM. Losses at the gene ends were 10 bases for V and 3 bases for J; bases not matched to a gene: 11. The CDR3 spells CATYPWGQVYNSPLHF. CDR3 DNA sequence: TGTGCCACCTACCCTTGGGGACAGGTCTATAATTCACCCCTCCACTTT. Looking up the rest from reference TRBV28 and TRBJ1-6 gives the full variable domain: DVKVTQSSRYLVKRTGEKVFLECVQDMDHENMFWYRQDPGLGLRLIYFSYDVKMKEKGDIPEGYSVSREKKERFSLILESASTNQTSMYLCATYPWGQVYNSPLHFGNGTRLTVT.

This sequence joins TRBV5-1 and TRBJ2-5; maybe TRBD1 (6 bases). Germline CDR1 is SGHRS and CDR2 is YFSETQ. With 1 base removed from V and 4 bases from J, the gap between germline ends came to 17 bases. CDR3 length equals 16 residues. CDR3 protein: CASSLLGQPTRETQYF. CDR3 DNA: TGCGCCAGCAGCTTGCTCGGACAGCCCACCAGAGAGACCCAGTACTTC.